Reported below is one T cell receptor (beta chain). TCRdb reanalyzed the 5' RACE reads, giving one entry per CDR3 protein sequence and no DNA. In all, the sample yields some 450,000 distinct CDR3 sequences. Germline V CDR1 and CDR2: MNHEY, SVGAGI. The CDR3 consists of 16 residues. This sample is part of a study of T cells expressing NK-cell markers. This receptor was taken from a woman between 18 and 70 years old in good health. The rearrangement links TRBV6-5 to TRBJ2-5; no DNA is available, so the TRBD1 call from TCRdb remains unchecked. The sequenced sample was blood T cells: a sorted CD56 or NKG2C T cell subset, CD4+ or CD8+ T cells, or bulk PBMC T cells (not recorded which). CDR3 amino acids: CASSYARWGRGETQYF.